The 18 T cell receptor beta chains listed next were all sequenced from one sample in a study of radiation and T cells in renal cell carcinoma. Sequenced by immunoSEQ multiplex PCR; TCRdb stores in-frame clones only, minus some. The repertoire holds approximately 170,000 clones, with about 88% as singletons. The time point denotes: blood 4 weeks post-SBRT, at nephrectomy. Stated treatment: 15 Gy SBRT to primary tumor, nephrectomy 4 weeks later. This specimen was blood, taken from a patient whose treatment included radiotherapy and nephrectomy. The source is a woman between 45 and 65 years old with renal cell carcinoma.

This rearrangement joins TRBV9 to TRBJ1-4; no definite D call. V lost 0 bases and J lost 3, with 15 bases in between. The CDR3 has 17 residues. CDR1 is SGDLS, CDR2 YYNGEE, per germline. For the CDR3, the DNA is TGTGCCAGCAGCGTAGCACCAAGGAGTCGCTCTAATGAAAAACTGTTTTTT. Translating it yields CASSVAPRSRSNEKLFF.

CDR3 in DNA: TGTGCCAGCAGCTTAGTACTGCTAACGAATTCACCCCTCCACTTT. Its translation is CASSLVLLTNSPLHF. V is TRBV7-2 and J is TRBJ1-6; D remains unclear. Germline lookup yields CDR1 SGHTA and CDR2 FQGNSA. The CDR3 has 15 amino acids. V was cut by 1 base and J by 7 bases, with 11 bases left in between.

This chain links TRBV6-5 with TRBJ2-3, with D hard to call. CDR1 and CDR2 (germline): MNHEY, SVGAGI. The CDR3 runs 14 residues. The V and J ends lost 0 bases and 0 bases respectively, with 4 bases between them. The CDR3 region is CASSYSQSTDTQYF. In nucleotides, the CDR3 is TGTGCCAGCAGTTACTCTCAAAGCACAGATACGCAGTATTTT.

This rearrangement joins TRBV5-1 to TRBJ2-1; D is ambiguous. V shed 1 base and J shed 4 bases, with 9 bases lying between them. The CDR3 extends over 14 amino acids. CDR1 is SGHRS, CDR2 YFSETQ, per germline. The CDR3 reads CASSLLDRYNEQFF. The CDR3 region has the DNA TGCGCCAGCAGCTTGCTGGACCGATACAATGAGCAGTTCTTC.

Only one count was recorded for this clone. V gene TRBV19 combines with J gene TRBJ1-5; D is uncertain. V lost 10 bases and J 3 bases, leaving 16 bases between the germline ends. CDR1 is LNHDA and CDR2 is SQIVND in the germline V gene (reference sequence). The length of the CDR3 is 14 residues. As DNA, the CDR3 is TGTGCCACCCAACCGAGGGCCATCAATCAGCCCCAGCATTTT. Protein product: CATQPRAINQPQHF.

This clone was detected a few times. This chain joins TRBV2 and TRBJ1-2; D is undetermined. The V and J ends lost 2 bases and 8 bases respectively, with 6 bases between them. CDR3 size: 11 residues. CDR1 SNHLY and CDR2 FYNNEI come from the germline V gene. CDR3 amino acids: CASSELWGYTF. In DNA form, the CDR3 reads TGTGCCAGCAGTGAATTGTGGGGCTACACCTTC.

The V call is TRBV5-5, the J call TRBJ2-7; D may match TRBD1 or TRBD2 (5 bases each). Germline V CDR1 and CDR2: SGHKS, YYEKEE (reference sequence). This CDR3 is 14 amino acids long. V lost 4 bases to trimming and J lost 3 bases, with 14 bases between them. The CDR3 loop is CASSEGTGYYEQYF. In DNA form, the CDR3 reads TGTGCCAGCAGCGAAGGGACGGGATACTACGAGCAGTACTTC.

This chain connects TRBV7-2 to TRBJ2-5, with D perhaps TRBD1 (5 bases). The V end was cut by 5 bases, the J end by 3 bases, with 16 bases between. This CDR3 region has 15 residues. Germline CDR1 and CDR2: SGHTA and FQGNSA. The CDR3 is CASSRKMGPEETQYF. CDR3 bases: TGTGCCAGCAGCCGGAAAATGGGGCCTGAAGAGACCCAGTACTTC.

The chain employs TRBV4-1 and TRBJ2-3, with D uncertain. Trimming cost V 1 base and J 6 bases, with 8 bases left between them. CDR3 length equals 13 residues. Germline V gives CDR1 MGHRA, CDR2 YSYEKL. The CDR3 spells CASSQGWADTQYF. The CDR3 nucleotides read TGCGCCAGCAGCCAAGGGTGGGCGGATACGCAGTATTTT.

This clone is a singleton in its sample. The J gene is TRBJ2-1, the V gene TRBV30; D is perhaps TRBD2 (5 bases). From germline, CDR1 is GTSNPN and CDR2 SVGIG (reference sequence). The CDR3 is made up of 14 amino acids. With 2 bases removed from V and 1 base from J, the gap between germline ends came to 9 bases. CDR3 sequence: CAWSITGSYNEQFF. The CDR3 DNA follows: TGTGCCTGGAGTATCACGGGATCCTACAATGAGCAGTTCTTC.

The chain links TRBV7-6 to TRBJ2-7; D is perhaps TRBD1 or TRBD2 (5 bases each). The germline V gene has CDR1 SGHVS and CDR2 FNYEAQ. The length of the CDR3 is 14 residues. V was pared by 5 bases and J by 3 bases, with 14 bases between. The CDR3 loop is CASSRGPNYYEQYF. The CDR3 bases are TGTGCCAGCAGCCGGGGACCGAATTACTACGAGCAGTACTTC.

This clone has only one observation. The chain recombines TRBV6-1 with TRBJ1-1, with D uncertain. The CDR3 spans 12 residues. CDR1 and CDR2 (germline): MNHNS, SASEGT. Trimming shortened V by 9 bases and J by 0 bases, and 8 bases separated the two germline ends. The CDR3 nucleotides read TGTGCCAGTACCGACGTGAACACTGAAGCTTTCTTT. Translating it yields CASTDVNTEAFF.

The chain carries TRBV19 and TRBJ2-3; TRBD1 aligns across 7 bases. V gave up 0 bases and J gave up 9 bases; unmatched junction bases: 3. CDR1 and CDR2 from the germline V gene are LNHDA and SQIVND (reference sequence). The CDR3 spans 13 residues. The CDR3 bases are TGTGCCAGTAGTATAGAGGGACAGCGAACGCAGTATTTT. Translation gives CASSIEGQRTQYF.

The chain carries TRBV5-1 and TRBJ2-2; no firm D call. Per the germline V gene, CDR1 is SGHRS and CDR2 is YFSETQ. The CDR3 spans 11 residues. V was shortened by 5 bases and J by 6 bases, with 5 bases between the two germline ends. CDR3 coding DNA: TGCGCCAGCAGTGGAGCCGGGGAGCTGTTTTTT. As protein: CASSGAGELFF.

This chain uses TRBV9 with TRBJ2-2; 13 bases fit TRBD2. Looked up from germline, CDR1 is SGDLS and CDR2 is YYNGEE. This CDR3 region has 18 residues. V trimming: 3 bases; J trimming: 4 bases; junction bases outside the gene matches: 9. The CDR3 DNA reads as TGTGCCAGCAGCGCCCAGGGACTAGCGGGGCCATTCACCGGGGAGCTGTTTTTT. Translation: CASSAQGLAGPFTGELFF.

The V gene is TRBV7-9, the J gene TRBJ2-3, with a possible D match to TRBD2 (7 bases). This CDR3 is 18 amino acids long. V lost 0 bases and J lost 3, with 19 bases in between. Germline CDR1 is SEHNR and CDR2 is FQNEAQ (reference sequence). CDR3 coding DNA: TGTGCCAGCAGCTTAGCCCGCGGGGGCCGTGGGGGTACAGATACGCAGTATTTT. Encoded protein: CASSLARGGRGGTDTQYF. The whole variable domain, filled in from reference TRBV7-9 and TRBJ2-3, reads DTGVSQNPRHKITKRGQNVTFRCDPISEHNRLYWYRQTLGQGPEFLTYFQNEAQLEKSRLLSDRFSAERPKGSFSTLEIQRTEQGDSAMYLCASSLARGGRGGTDTQYFGPGTRLTVL.

The chain links TRBV20-1 to TRBJ2-3; D remains ambiguous. Germline CDR1 reads DFQATT; CDR2 reads SNEGSKA (reference sequence). Between the trimmed V and J ends, which lost 3 bases and 6 bases, there was a span of 4 bases. This CDR3 has 10 amino acids. The CDR3 protein is CSARGDTQYF. The CDR3 region has the DNA TGCAGTGCTAGGGGCGATACGCAGTATTTT.

The gene calls are TRBV2 and TRBJ2-5, with unresolved D. The length of the CDR3 is 17 residues. V was shortened by 0 bases and J by 4 bases, with 18 bases between the two germline ends. From germline, CDR1 is SNHLY and CDR2 FYNNEI. This CDR3 is CASSEALRVVGGETQYF. The CDR3, as DNA: TGTGCCAGCAGTGAAGCGCTTCGTGTGGTGGGCGGAGAGACCCAGTACTTC.